The 22 T cell receptor beta chains listed next were all sequenced from one sample in a study of T-cell reconstitution after alpha-beta-depleted transplantation in children. Unique molecular identifiers featured in how the TCRbeta library was prepared. TCRdb re-called the PCR reads with MiXCR, one entry per CDR3 protein. Among around 700,000 distinct CDR3 sequences listed, about 12% were seen once. Sequenced material: PBMCs, taken before TCRalphabeta/CD19-depleted stem cell transplant. These receptors all stem from a girl aged 2-10 years with congenital amegakaryocytic thrombocytopenia, due to receive a stem cell transplant.

This clonotype occurred many times. This chain joins TRBV29-1 and TRBJ2-6, with D perhaps TRBD2 (5 bases). Trimming took off 5 bases at V and 3 bases at J, with 5 bases between the two ends. CDR1 is SQVTM and CDR2 is ANQGSEA in the germline V gene. The CDR3 spans 12 residues. CDR3 nucleotides: TGCAGCGTTCGGGATGGGGCCAACGTCCTGACTTTC. Encoded protein: CSVRDGANVLTF.

This clonotype was seen a few times. The gene calls are TRBV5-1 and TRBJ2-1, with unresolved D. This CDR3 comprises 14 residues. Germline lookup yields CDR1 SGHRS and CDR2 YFSETQ. V lost 3 bases and J lost 8, with 15 bases in between. CDR3 nucleotide sequence: TGCGCCAGCAGCTATGGAAACCGGGCCTATGAGCAGTTCTTC. This codes for CASSYGNRAYEQFF. Full variable domain (missing parts from reference TRBV5-1 and TRBJ2-1): KAGVTQTPRYLIKTRGQQVTLSCSPISGHRSVSWYQQTPGQGLQFLFEYFSETQRNKGNFPGRFSGRQFSNSRSEMNVSTLELGDSALYLCASSYGNRAYEQFFGPGTRLTVL.

This chain joins TRBV7-2 and TRBJ1-6; TRBD1 is a possible D gene (6 bases). The germline CDR1 and CDR2 sequences are SGHTA and FQGNSA. V lost 1 base and J lost 5, with 12 bases in between. The CDR3 is 16 residues long. This CDR3 reads CASSLDQGFHNSPLHF. Written as DNA, the CDR3 is TGTGCCAGCAGCTTAGATCAGGGGTTCCATAATTCACCCCTCCACTTT.

This clonotype was picked up a small number of times. In nucleotides, the CDR3 is TGTGCCAGCAGCCACGAATCAGACGTCGGGGGTCGATTTGGTGAGCAGTTCTTC. It codes for CASSHESDVGGRFGEQFF. The chain links TRBV3-1 to TRBJ2-1; D is possibly TRBD2 (6 bases). The CDR3 has 18 amino acids. In germline, CDR1 is LGHDT, CDR2 YNNKEL (reference sequence). V gave up 3 bases and J gave up 9 bases, with 27 bases separating them.

CDR3 region: CASSPPGSTGLEKLFF. The CDR3 bases are TGTGCCAGCTCACCACCGGGGTCGACAGGGCTTGAAAAACTGTTTTTT. The genes are TRBV18 and TRBJ1-4; 7 nucleotides agree with TRBD1. Germline V gene data show CDR1 as KGHSH and CDR2 as LQKENI. The CDR3 extends over 16 amino acids. V gave up 0 bases and J gave up 7 bases; unmatched junction bases: 8.

There are many counts of this clonotype. The chain joins TRBV4-1 to TRBJ2-1; 10 bases fit TRBD1. Trimming at V came to 5 bases and at J to 0 bases, leaving 7 bases not matched to a gene. Germline V gives CDR1 MGHRA, CDR2 YSYEKL. The CDR3 extends over 17 amino acids. The chain's CDR3 is CASSNGQGGVSYNEQFF. The CDR3 bases are TGCGCCAGCAGCAACGGACAGGGGGGAGTCTCCTACAATGAGCAGTTCTTC.

This clonotype was detected a few times. The chain links TRBV5-1 to TRBJ2-5; 7 bases fit TRBD1. CDR1 is SGHRS, CDR2 YFSETQ, per germline. The CDR3 contains 14 residues. V was clipped by 4 bases and J by 4 bases; unmatched bases: 7. The DNA for the CDR3 is TGCGCCAGCAGCGTAGGACAGGCTGCAGAGACCCAGTACTTC. This codes for CASSVGQAAETQYF.

This clonotype was seen more than once but under ten times. The chain carries TRBV20-1 and TRBJ2-3, with D maybe TRBD2 (6 bases). The CDR3 contains 17 residues. Deletions cut 0 bases from V and 2 bases from J, with 18 bases between. Germline CDR1 DFQATT, CDR2 SNEGSKA (reference sequence). The CDR3 nucleotides read TGCAGTGCTAGAGATTGGACTACCCATTCGGTCACAGATACGCAGTATTTT. As protein: CSARDWTTHSVTDTQYF.

This clonotype has ten or more counts. The gene calls are TRBV5-1 and TRBJ2-1; no clear D gene. Germline CDR1 reads SGHRS; CDR2 reads YFSETQ. V lost 5 bases, J lost 6 bases, and 9 bases lay in between. The CDR3 loop spans 12 amino acids. The CDR3 here is CASSKNTNEQFF. Here the CDR3 DNA reads TGCGCCAGCAGTAAAAATACCAATGAGCAGTTCTTC.

This clonotype was counted between two and nine times. The chain has TRBV5-1 and TRBJ1-1, with TRBD1 identical over 10 bases. The CDR3 totals 14 residues. Germline lookup yields CDR1 SGHRS and CDR2 YFSETQ. Trimming took 4 bases from V and 5 from J; bases not matched to a gene: 5. The CDR3 spells CASSGQGVRTEAFF. CDR3 bases: TGCGCCAGCAGCGGACAGGGGGTTAGAACTGAAGCTTTCTTT.

This clonotype was counted only a few times. The chain couples TRBV29-1 to TRBJ2-1; D may be TRBD2 (6 bases). Germline loops: CDR1 SQVTM, CDR2 ANQGSEA. This CDR3 spans 11 amino acids. Trimming took 3 bases from V and 8 from J, leaving 8 bases between them. For the CDR3, the DNA is TGCAGCGTTGATTGGGACTATGAGCAGTTCTTC. Protein: CSVDWDYEQFF.

V and J are TRBV24-1 and TRBJ2-7; maybe TRBD2 (5 bases). Germline-derived CDR1 and CDR2 are KGHDR and SFDVKD. Trimming cost V 0 bases and J 4 bases, with 12 bases left between them. This CDR3 comprises 15 residues. Here the CDR3 DNA reads TGTGCCACCAGTGATTTGGAAGCGGAGATTTACGAGCAGTACTTC. Residues: CATSDLEAEIYEQYF.

In its sample, this clonotype was seen a few times. V and J are TRBV7-8 and TRBJ1-5; D not resolved. The CDR3 consists of 13 residues. CDR1 is SGHVS, CDR2 FQNEAQ, per germline. Trimming removed 1 base from V and 5 bases from J, with 6 bases in between. CDR3 nucleotides: TGTGCCAGCAGCTTAGACTCAGATCAGCCCCAGCATTTT. Its translation is CASSLDSDQPQHF.

This clonotype was observed many times. The chain couples TRBV12-3 or TRBV12-4 to TRBJ2-5; 10 bases are shared with TRBD1. This CDR3 comprises 14 residues. J gave up 6 bases and V 3 bases, and 4 bases lay outside the gene matches. CDR3 residues: CASSFGTGVKTQYF. As DNA, the CDR3 is TGTGCCAGCAGTTTCGGGACAGGGGTAAAGACCCAGTACTTC.

This clonotype was counted many times. V and J are TRBV4-1 and TRBJ2-1; 10 positions match TRBD2. CDR1 MGHRA and CDR2 YSYEKL come from the germline V gene. V lost 4 bases, J lost 8 bases, and 2 bases stayed unmatched. This CDR3 is 13 amino acids long. The CDR3 sequence is CASSPSGRDEQFF. In nucleotides, the CDR3 is TGCGCCAGCAGCCCTAGCGGGAGAGATGAGCAGTTCTTC.

The table lists this clonotype with many counts. CDR3 sequence (DNA): TGTGCCAGCTTTGAGAGTAGTGGAGCCTACGAGCAGTACTTC. As protein: CASFESSGAYEQYF. The rearrangement uses TRBV18 and TRBJ2-7; D ambiguous. The ends were cut back, 7 bases at V and 2 bases at J, with 15 bases in the middle. CDR3 size: 14 residues. Germline loops: CDR1 KGHSH, CDR2 LQKENI.

In its sample, this clonotype was seen many times. The genes are TRBV19 and TRBJ2-2; D gene unclear. V lost 5 bases to trimming and J lost 0 bases, with 7 bases between them. Germline V gives CDR1 LNHDA, CDR2 SQIVND (reference sequence). The CDR3 has 14 residues. CDR3 protein: CASSETSNTGELFF. Here the CDR3 DNA reads TGTGCCAGTAGTGAAACTTCGAACACCGGGGAGCTGTTTTTT.

This clonotype was seen repeatedly, ten times or more. The chain has TRBV21-1 and TRBJ2-7; the table names TRBD2, a call not compared with the DNA. TRBV21-1 is reported as a pseudogene. The length of the CDR3 is 17 residues. The CDR3 nucleotides read TGTGCCAGCAGCCGAAAGACAGGACCAGCGAGAACCTACGAGCAGTACTTC. Its protein is CASSRKTGPARTYEQYF.

This clonotype was picked up many times. This chain links TRBV11-2 with TRBJ2-2; 8 bases agree with TRBD2. The CDR3 loop spans 17 amino acids. From germline, CDR1 is SGHAT and CDR2 FQNNGV. V shed 0 bases, J shed 3 bases, and the junction held 6 bases outside the gene matches. The CDR3 here is CASSLDPPGLDTGELFF. In DNA form, the CDR3 reads TGTGCCAGCAGCTTAGATCCTCCGGGACTAGACACCGGGGAGCTGTTTTTT.

This clonotype was counted only a few times. The chain couples TRBV7-6 to TRBJ2-1, with 11 bases identical to TRBD2. The CDR3 consists of 19 residues. Per the germline V gene, CDR1 is SGHVS and CDR2 is FNYEAQ. After removal of 2 bases from V and 0 bases from J, the junction contained 9 bases not matched to a gene. This CDR3 is CASSLRRTSGPSSYNEQFF. DNA for the CDR3: TGTGCCAGCAGCTTACGTAGGACTAGCGGGCCGAGCTCCTACAATGAGCAGTTCTTC.

The table lists this clonotype with many counts. This rearrangement joins TRBV28 to TRBJ2-7, with D tentatively TRBD1 or TRBD2 (6 bases each). The germline gives CDR1 MDHEN, CDR2 SYDVKM. Trimming cost V 1 base and J 5 bases, with 15 bases left between them. CDR3 length: 15 residues. CDR3 sequence: CASSLSGAVMNEQYF. CDR3 bases: TGTGCCAGCAGTTTATCGGGGGCAGTGATGAACGAGCAGTACTTC.

This clonotype was detected ten times or more. This chain connects TRBV5-1 to TRBJ2-4; the match to TRBD1 covers 8 bases. The ends lost 3 bases at V and 5 bases at J; junction bases unmatched: 4. Germline V CDR1 and CDR2: SGHRS, YFSETQ. The CDR3 is 14 amino acids. This CDR3 reads CASSYSGGQNIQYF. The CDR3 DNA is TGCGCCAGCAGCTACTCAGGGGGCCAAAACATTCAGTACTTC.